The 2 T cell receptor beta chains reported below all come from one sample, sequenced in a study of blood T cell repertoires in COVID-19. The data were produced by immunoSEQ multiplex PCR, yet TCRdb's version contains in-frame clones alone and is incomplete. The repertoire includes about 46,000 clones, around 85% of them detected once, and around 16% sits in the top ten. The sequenced material came from peripheral blood. These receptor sequences come from a human donor in a cohort sampled during active COVID-19. The donor label of this sample is uncertain.

The rearrangement links TRBV5-4 to TRBJ1-1, with unresolved D. The V gene's germline CDR1 is SGHNT and CDR2 YYREEE (reference sequence). The CDR3 has 9 amino acids. Trimming removed 7 bases from V and 8 bases from J, with 6 bases in between. The CDR3 spells CASGLEAFF. In nucleotides, the CDR3 is TGTGCCAGCGGCCTCGAAGCTTTCTTT.

The CDR3 region has the DNA TGCGCCAGCAGCGTTACCCCGGGACAGACTAATGAAAAACTGTTTTTT. This sequence encodes CASSVTPGQTNEKLFF. The chain has TRBV5-1 and TRBJ1-4; 7 positions match TRBD1. Germline lookup yields CDR1 SGHRS and CDR2 YFSETQ. This CDR3 region has 16 residues. Trimming removed 4 bases from V and 2 bases from J; junction bases left unmatched: 8.